These 2 T cell receptor beta chains were all obtained from the same sample, sequenced in a study of blood T cell repertoires in COVID-19. Clones were read by immunoSEQ multiplex PCR, and TCRdb kept only the in-frame ones, dropping some. Altogether roughly 130,000 clones are present, about four fifths being singletons, with the ten largest covering just under 5%. Material for sequencing was peripheral blood. These receptors originate from a woman aged 70 to 79 with COVID-19, enrolled during active disease.

The chain has TRBV20-1 and TRBJ1-1, with unresolved D. The CDR3 is 11 residues long. The V end was cut by 6 bases, the J end by 4 bases, with 9 bases between. Germline lookup yields CDR1 DFQATT and CDR2 SNEGSKA (reference sequence). The CDR3 is CSALLPTEAFF. The CDR3 bases are TGCAGTGCCCTTCTTCCCACTGAAGCTTTCTTT.

The rearrangement uses TRBV7-2 and TRBJ1-5; TRBD1 matches 7 bases. Germline V CDR1 and CDR2: SGHTA, FQGNSA. The CDR3 totals 13 residues. V was clipped by 3 bases and J by 7 bases; unmatched bases: 3. The CDR3 protein is CASSLNRGQPQHF. The CDR3 DNA is TGTGCCAGCAGCTTGAACAGGGGACAGCCCCAGCATTTT. The full variable domain, with the rest looked up from reference TRBV7-2 and TRBJ1-5, is GAGVSQSPSNKVTEKGKDVELRCDPISGHTALYWYRQSLGQGLEFLIYFQGNSAPDKSGLPSDRFSAERTGGSVSTLTIQRTQQEDSAVYLCASSLNRGQPQHFGDGTRLSIL.